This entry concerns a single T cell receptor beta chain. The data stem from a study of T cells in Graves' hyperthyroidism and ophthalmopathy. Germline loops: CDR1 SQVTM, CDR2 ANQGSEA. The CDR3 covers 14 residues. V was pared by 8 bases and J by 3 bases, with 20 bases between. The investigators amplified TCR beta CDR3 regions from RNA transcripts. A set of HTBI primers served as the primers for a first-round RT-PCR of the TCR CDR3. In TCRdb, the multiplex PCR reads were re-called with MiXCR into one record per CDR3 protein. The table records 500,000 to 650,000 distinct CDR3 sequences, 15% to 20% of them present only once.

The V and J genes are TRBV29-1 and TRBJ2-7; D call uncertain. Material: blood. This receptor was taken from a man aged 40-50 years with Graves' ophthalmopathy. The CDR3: CSPPGGITDYEQYF. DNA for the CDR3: TGCAGCCCCCCGGGCGGAATAACAGACTACGAGCAGTACTTC.